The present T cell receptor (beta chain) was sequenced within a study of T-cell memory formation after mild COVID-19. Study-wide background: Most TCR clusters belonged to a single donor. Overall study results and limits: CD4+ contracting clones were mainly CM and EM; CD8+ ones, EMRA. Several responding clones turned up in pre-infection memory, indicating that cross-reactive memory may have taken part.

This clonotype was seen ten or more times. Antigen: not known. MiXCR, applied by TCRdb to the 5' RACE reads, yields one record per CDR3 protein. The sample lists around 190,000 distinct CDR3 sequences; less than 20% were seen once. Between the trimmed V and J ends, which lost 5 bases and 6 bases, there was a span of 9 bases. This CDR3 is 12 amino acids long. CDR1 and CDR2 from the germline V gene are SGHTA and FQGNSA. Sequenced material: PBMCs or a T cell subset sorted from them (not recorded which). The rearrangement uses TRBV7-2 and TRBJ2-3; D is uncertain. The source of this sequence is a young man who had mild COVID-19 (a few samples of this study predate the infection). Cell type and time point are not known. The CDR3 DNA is TGTGCCAGCAGCCCAACGTTGGATACGCAGTATTTT. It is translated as CASSPTLDTQYF.